Each of the 6 T cell receptor beta chains below was sequenced from the same sample in a study of graft-versus-host responses after intestinal transplantation. TCRdb's copy holds only in-frame clones and misses some; the assay was immunoSEQ multiplex PCR. The sample contains about 43,000 clones, just under 95% of which appear only once. Sequencing used PBMCs, obtained approximately 340 days after intestinal transplant. These receptors were obtained from a human patient who received an intestinal transplant, so some T cells may come from the graft donor.

V usage is TRBV10-3 and J usage is TRBJ1-1, with 8 bases lining up with TRBD1. The CDR3 covers 17 residues. V lost 0 bases to trimming and J lost 6 bases; unmatched junction nucleotides: 12. Germline CDR1 reads ENHRY; CDR2 reads SYGVKD. As DNA, the CDR3 is TGTGCCATCAGTGAGTCGACCGCTGGACAGGGAGGGGCTGAAGCTTTCTTT. Translated, it gives CAISESTAGQGGAEAFF.

The V and J genes are TRBV7-3 and TRBJ2-3, with D possibly called TRBD1 or TRBD2 (5 bases each). The V end lost 3 bases, the J end lost 2 bases, and 9 bases lay between the germline ends. Germline-derived CDR1 and CDR2 are SGHTA and FQGTGA. This CDR3 is built from 14 residues. This chain's CDR3 is CASSLGTITDTQYF. The CDR3 DNA reads as TGTGCCAGCAGCTTGGGGACCATCACAGATACGCAGTATTTT.

The J gene is TRBJ2-7, the V gene TRBV30; D uncertain. Between the trimmed V and J ends, which lost 0 bases and 0 bases, there was a span of 9 bases. This CDR3 contains 14 residues. Germline-derived CDR1 and CDR2 are GTSNPN and SVGIG (reference sequence). CDR3 sequence (DNA): TGTGCCTGGAGTGTAACCGAGAGCTCCTACGAGCAGTACTTC. Its protein product is CAWSVTESSYEQYF.

This rearrangement joins TRBV21-1 to TRBJ1-2. TRBV21-1 is flagged as a pseudogene. This CDR3 is 15 amino acids long. The CDR3 DNA follows: TGTGCCAGCAGCAAAGGGGAGGACGGAGTCTATGGCTACACCTTC. It codes for CASSKGEDGVYGYTF.

The rearrangement links TRBV7-9 to TRBJ2-7; possibly TRBD1 for D (5 bases). The V end was cut by 3 bases, the J end by 3 bases, with 12 bases between. Germline lookup yields CDR1 SEHNR and CDR2 FQNEAQ (reference sequence). The CDR3 length is 14 residues. The CDR3 coding sequence is TGTGCCAGCAGCTTCCCTATCGACAGCTACGAGCAGTACTTC. Protein sequence: CASSFPIDSYEQYF.

The CDR3 sequence: CASRRVLRDETQYF. The CDR3 DNA reads TGTGCCAGCAGGCGCGTCCTTAGGGACGAGACCCAGTACTTC. V is TRBV6-6 and J is TRBJ2-5, with D tentatively TRBD1 or TRBD2 (5 bases each). Deletions cut 6 bases from V and 5 bases from J, with 16 bases between. In germline, CDR1 is MNHNY, CDR2 SVGAGI (reference sequence). The CDR3 contains 14 residues.